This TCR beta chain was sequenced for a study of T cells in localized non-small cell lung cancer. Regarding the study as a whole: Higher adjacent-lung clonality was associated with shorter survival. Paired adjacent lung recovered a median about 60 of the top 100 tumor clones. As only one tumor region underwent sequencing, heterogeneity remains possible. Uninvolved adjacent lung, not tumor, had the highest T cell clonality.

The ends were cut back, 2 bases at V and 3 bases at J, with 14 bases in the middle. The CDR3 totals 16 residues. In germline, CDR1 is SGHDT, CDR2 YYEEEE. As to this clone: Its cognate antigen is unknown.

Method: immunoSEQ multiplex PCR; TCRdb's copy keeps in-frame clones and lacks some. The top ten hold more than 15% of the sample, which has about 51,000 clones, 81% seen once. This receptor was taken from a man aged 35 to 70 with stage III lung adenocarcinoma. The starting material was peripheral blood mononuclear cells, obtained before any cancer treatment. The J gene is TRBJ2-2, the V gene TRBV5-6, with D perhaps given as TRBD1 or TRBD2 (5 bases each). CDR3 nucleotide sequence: TGTGCCAGCAGCTTTGGGACGGCCCCTCACACCGGGGAGCTGTTTTTT. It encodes CASSFGTAPHTGELFF.